Presented here are 13 T cell receptor beta chains from one specimen sequenced in a study of blood T cells in healthy people across ages. For the second PCR, which ran for roughly 6 to 12 cycles, a sample-barcoded 5' primer and a J-beta primer mix were used. TCRdb re-called the 5' RACE reads with MiXCR, one entry per CDR3 protein. The table includes around 990,000 distinct CDR3 sequences, under 40% detected once. The material sequenced was blood. These receptors came from a man younger than 35 in good health.

Notes on this clonotype: This sequence may be a read error, since a much larger clone differs from it by one base. This chain uses TRBV9 with TRBJ1-2, with D hard to call. This CDR3 has 13 amino acids. Germline V CDR1 and CDR2: SGDLS, YYNGEE. The CDR3 is CARSVDKDYGYTF. In DNA form, the CDR3 reads TGTGCCAGAAGCGTAGATAAGGACTATGGCTACACCTTC.

This clonotype was detected many times. The rearrangement uses TRBV7-2 and TRBJ2-3, with 7 nucleotides matching TRBD2. Germline-derived CDR1 and CDR2 are SGHTA and FQGNSA. V was pared by 4 bases and J by 0 bases, with 4 bases of the junction left unmatched. The CDR3 is 15 residues long. The chain's CDR3 is CASSSPSGSTDTQYF. CDR3 DNA: TGTGCCAGCAGCTCTCCTAGCGGCAGCACAGATACGCAGTATTTT.

This clonotype was counted a few times. The CDR3 nucleotides are TGCAGTGCTGAAAGGGACAGGACCCTCGAGCAGTACTTC. Translation gives CSAERDRTLEQYF. The chain combines TRBV20-1 with TRBJ2-4; 8 bases match TRBD1. The J call may be wrong; the DNA end is better matched by TRBJ2-7. Germline values: CDR1 DFQATT, CDR2 SNEGSKA (reference sequence). The length of the CDR3 is 13 residues.

CDR3 coding DNA: TGTGCCAGCAGCTTACTGACAGGGGTTGGAAATGAGCAGTACTTC. Translating gives CASSLLTGVGNEQYF. V usage is TRBV7-9 and J usage is TRBJ2-5, with 8 bases lining up with TRBD1. V trimming: 2 bases; J trimming: 11 bases; junction bases outside the gene matches: 13. The CDR3 contains 15 residues. Germline CDR1 reads SEHNR; CDR2 reads FQNEAQ (reference sequence).

This sequence joins TRBV4-3 and TRBJ2-3; D might be TRBD1 (5 bases). This CDR3 is 15 amino acids long. Deletions cut 2 bases from V and 3 bases from J, with 12 bases between. Germline V CDR1 and CDR2: LGHNA, YSLEER. The CDR3 region is CASSQLREGTDTQYF. As DNA, the CDR3 is TGCGCCAGCAGCCAACTCAGGGAAGGGACAGATACGCAGTATTTT.

The chain couples TRBV5-4 to TRBJ2-2; D remains ambiguous. V dropped 1 base and J dropped 0 bases, with 13 bases sitting between them. Per the germline V gene, CDR1 is SGHNT and CDR2 is YYREEE (reference sequence). This CDR3 contains 17 residues. CDR3 sequence reads: CASSLLDTVANTGELFF. CDR3 DNA: TGTGCCAGCAGCTTGTTAGACACCGTAGCGAACACCGGGGAGCTGTTTTTT.

V is TRBV20-1 and J is TRBJ1-1; D call uncertain. Germline V gene lookup returns CDR1 DFQATT and CDR2 SNEGSKA (reference sequence). Deletions cut 0 bases from V and 0 bases from J, with 11 bases between. The CDR3 runs to 15 residues. The CDR3 protein is CSARDRPGVNTEAFF. CDR3 DNA sequence: TGCAGTGCTAGAGATCGTCCGGGAGTGAACACTGAAGCTTTCTTT.

This sequence joins TRBV18 and TRBJ1-1, with 8 bases identical to TRBD1. Trimming cost V 5 bases and J 4 bases; bases outside gene matches: 9. Looked up from germline, CDR1 is KGHSH and CDR2 is LQKENI. The CDR3 has 15 residues. The CDR3 region has the DNA TGTGCCAGCTCATTTTGGACAGGGACGGGCACTGAAGCTTTCTTT. This encodes CASSFWTGTGTEAFF.

Concerning this clonotype itself: Since a much larger clone is just one base distant, this may be a read error. The chain links TRBV4-2 to TRBJ2-5, with 7 bases fitting TRBD1. The length of the CDR3 is 16 residues. The germline gives CDR1 LGHNA, CDR2 YNFKEQ. The CDR3 is CANSQGLGTEQETQYF. The CDR3, as DNA: TGTGCCAACAGCCAAGGCCTTGGGACAGAGCAAGAGACCCAGTACTTC.

The chain carries TRBV12-3 or TRBV12-4 and TRBJ2-5; TRBD1 matches 9 bases. J was trimmed by 7 bases and V by 7 bases; bases with no gene match: 10. The CDR3 has 14 amino acids. CDR3: CASKITGGLGTQYF. In DNA form, the CDR3 reads TGTGCCAGCAAAATAACAGGGGGCCTAGGGACCCAGTACTTC.

V usage is TRBV10-2 and J usage is TRBJ2-3; 8 nucleotides line up with TRBD1. The CDR3 runs 15 residues. The germline gives CDR1 WSHSY, CDR2 SAAADI. With 6 bases clipped from V and 2 bases from J, the junction kept 7 bases outside the gene matches. CDR3 sequence: CASRGTGPYTDTQYF. CDR3 nucleotide sequence: TGCGCCAGCAGGGGGACAGGACCTTACACAGATACGCAGTATTTT.

The chain couples TRBV13 to TRBJ1-3; no clear D gene. CDR1 is PRHDT and CDR2 is FYEKMQ in the germline V gene (reference sequence). The CDR3 is 15 amino acids. V lost 5 bases and J lost 2, with 13 bases in between. This CDR3 is CASSPQNGPGNTIYF. In DNA form, the CDR3 reads TGTGCCAGCAGCCCCCAGAATGGGCCTGGAAACACCATATATTTT.

This clonotype has only one observation. This sequence joins TRBV7-2 and TRBJ2-1; D gene unclear. This CDR3 region has 12 residues. V shed 5 bases and J shed 8 bases, with 10 bases lying between them. Per the germline V gene, CDR1 is SGHTA and CDR2 is FQGNSA. In nucleotides, the CDR3 is TGTGCCAGCAGCCCTCAGCTTCATGAGCAGTTCTTC. The encoded protein is CASSPQLHEQFF.